Listed below are T cell receptor beta chains from one sample, sequenced in a study of blood T cells in healthy people across ages. TCRdb ran MiXCR on the 5' RACE reads and lists one entry per CDR3 protein. The sample lists about 1.4 million distinct CDR3 sequences, 45% to 70% occurring once. Material: blood. Receptors originate from a man aged 18 to 35 in good health. Both conserved end residues are part of each CDR3. The order of the fields is V gene, J gene, clone size, D gene, CDR3 DNA, CDR3 protein. D genes are given only for firm matches. Rows give clone size only sometimes, using once, few, many, or a class for an expanded clone.

TRBV7-6	TRBJ2-7	.	TRBD1	TGTGCCAGCAGCTCCGCCAATCCGGGACAGTACTACGAGCAGTACTTC	CASSSANPGQYYEQYF
TRBV20-1	TRBJ2-1	.	TRBD2	TGCAGTGCTGACGGGAGGAGCTCCTACAATGAGCAGTTCTTC	CSADGRSSYNEQFF
TRBV5-1	TRBJ1-1	.	.	TGCGCCAGCAGCAAACAGGGCGGTCGGGCTGACACTGAAGCTTTCTTT	CASSKQGGRADTEAFF
TRBV10-2	TRBJ2-7	.	TRBD1	TGCGCCAGCAGTGAGTCTCGGGACAGGGCCTACGAGCAGTACTTC	CASSESRDRAYEQYF
TRBV6-4	TRBJ2-3	.	TRBD2	TGTGCCAGCAAACCCTCAGCGGGAGAAGCGACAGATACGCAGTATTTT	CASKPSAGEATDTQYF
TRBV20-1	TRBJ2-7	.	TRBD1	TGCAGTGCTAGGACAGGGGGCTTATACGAGCAGTACTTC	CSARTGGLYEQYF
TRBV6-2/TRBV6-3	TRBJ1-5	few	.	TGTGCCAGCAGTTCAATTTCACCCGACCCCGAGGGAACTCAGCCCCAGCATTTT	CASSSISPDPEGTQPQHF
TRBV2	TRBJ2-3	.	TRBD2	TGTGCCAGCAGTTTCAGGCGGGAGGGCACAGATACGCAGTATTTT	CASSFRREGTDTQYF
TRBV9	TRBJ2-1	.	.	TGTGCCAGCAGCCCTCAGAGGGCGGGCTACAATAGTGAGCAGTTCTTC	CASSPQRAGYNSEQFF
TRBV20-1	TRBJ2-7	.	.	TGCAGTGCTAGACATCGGTTGGGGTCCCCCTACGAGCAGTACTTC	CSARHRLGSPYEQYF
TRBV5-1	TRBJ2-1	.	.	TGCGCCAGCAGCTCGGGGGACAGCACGTACAATGAGCAGTTCTTC	CASSSGDSTYNEQFF
TRBV15	TRBJ2-7	few	.	TGTGCCACCAGCAGAGGAGGTTTAGGCAGTACCCAGTACTTC	CATSRGGLGSTQYF
TRBV14	TRBJ1-2	.	.	TGTGCCAGCACCAGGCTGCAATTCGAACACCTAGCTAACTATGGCTACATCTTC	CASTRLQFEHLANYGYIF
TRBV20-1	TRBJ2-5	.	.	TGCAGTGCCACCGGCAGGGGAGAGACCCAGTACTTC	CSATGRGETQYF
TRBV28	TRBJ2-7	few	.	TGTGCCAGCAGTCCCCCTTCTTGGGACCCCAACGAGCAGTACTTC	CASSPPSWDPNEQYF
TRBV29-1	TRBJ2-4	.	.	TGCAGCGTCCGGACGGGCCTCTCTGAGGAGCAGTACTTC	CSVRTGLSEEQYF
TRBV27	TRBJ1-5	.	.	TGTGCCAGCAGTACCAACAGGGTTTCGGAAGGTAGCAATCAGCCCCAGCATTTT	CASSTNRVSEGSNQPQHF
TRBV20-1	TRBJ2-1	.	.	TGCAGTGCTAGAGACCGCCGGGGGGCCCCAAATGAGCAGTTCTTC	CSARDRRGAPNEQFF
TRBV15	TRBJ2-6	many	.	TGTGCCACCAGCGTCACACCCTCTGGGGCCAACGTCCTGACTTTC	CATSVTPSGANVLTF
TRBV7-9	TRBJ1-1	few	TRBD1	TGTGCCAGCAGCTTAAGGGGGCGGGGCCCGAGGAACACTGAAGCTTTCTTT	CASSLRGRGPRNTEAFF
TRBV5-1	TRBJ2-7	.	.	TGCGCCAGCAGCGTCCGACCCACAGGACCCTCCTACGAGCAGTACTTC	CASSVRPTGPSYEQYF
TRBV6-5	TRBJ2-3	.	TRBD2	TGTGCCAGCAGCCTCCTCGGTGCGGGGGTCAGAGATACGCAGTATTTT	CASSLLGAGVRDTQYF
TRBV12-3/TRBV12-4	TRBJ2-5	.	.	TGTGCCAGCAGTTCAGCGTCCACAGTGACCCAGTACTTC	CASSSASTVTQYF
TRBV13	TRBJ2-7	.	.	TGTGCCAGCAGCTCCATCACACCAACGACGGGCTCCTACGAGCAGTACTTC	CASSSITPTTGSYEQYF
TRBV6-1	TRBJ2-5	.	.	TGTGCCAGCAGTGAACTCTCTGGGTCAGAGACCCAGTACTTC	CASSELSGSETQYF
TRBV20-1	TRBJ2-3	few	TRBD2	TGCAGTGCAACGCGAATTCGGACTAGCGGGGGGGAAGGCACAGATACGCAGTATTTT	CSATRIRTSGGEGTDTQYF
TRBV20-1	TRBJ2-1	once	TRBD2	TGCAGTGCGAGCCGACTAGCGGGAGGCCATGAGCAGTTCTTC	CSASRLAGGHEQFF
TRBV4-1	TRBJ1-1	few	.	TGCGCCAGCAGCCAAGAGGGGTACACTGAAGCTTTCTTT	CASSQEGYTEAFF
TRBV7-9	TRBJ1-1	.	.	TGTGCCAGCACCCTCCCGCGTGGCAGGCCGCCCATCTCGAACACTGAAGCTTTCTTT	CASTLPRGRPPISNTEAFF
TRBV3-1	TRBJ2-3	.	TRBD1	TGCGCCAGCAGCCACCGGACAGGGTCCACAGATACGCAGTATTTT	CASSHRTGSTDTQYF
TRBV10-3	TRBJ2-1	few	TRBD2	TGTGCCATCAGTGGGACTAGCGGGGAGCTGGGGAGAACCTACAATGAGCAGTTCTTC	CAISGTSGELGRTYNEQFF
TRBV27	TRBJ1-6	.	.	TGTGCCAGCAGTTTCTCGGTGGGGGGTAATCCACCCCTCCACTTT	CASSFSVGGNPPLHF
TRBV12-3/TRBV12-4	TRBJ2-7	.	.	TGTGCCAGCATGGGTGGCGACTCCTACGAGCAGTACTTC	CASMGGDSYEQYF
TRBV7-6	TRBJ2-1	.	TRBD1	TGTGCCAGCAGCCGGCCAGACGGACAGGGCAATGAGCAGTTCTTC	CASSRPDGQGNEQFF
TRBV5-1	TRBJ2-3	.	.	TGCGCCAGCAGCACAATGGGAGTTAGCACAGATACGCAGTATTTT	CASSTMGVSTDTQYF
TRBV7-2	TRBJ1-4	.	TRBD1	TGTGCCAGCAGCACGGGACAGGGGCCCCTAGGGAGTGAAAAACTGTTTTTT	CASSTGQGPLGSEKLFF
TRBV4-1	TRBJ1-4	few	.	TGCGCCAGCAGCCAAGAGTCCCAGAGCCTTAATGAAAAACTGTTTTTT	CASSQESQSLNEKLFF
TRBV12-3/TRBV12-4	TRBJ2-2	.	.	TGTGCCAGCAGGCGCATGGGGAGAACCGGGGAGCTGTTTTTT	CASRRMGRTGELFF
TRBV3-1	TRBJ2-5	many	.	TGTGCCAGCAGCCAAGGAGGGGGACTCCGAGAGACCCAGTACTTC	CASSQGGGLRETQYF
TRBV25-1	TRBJ2-7	.	TRBD2	TGTGCCAGCAGTGAATGGGGACTAGCCTACGAGCAGTACTTC	CASSEWGLAYEQYF